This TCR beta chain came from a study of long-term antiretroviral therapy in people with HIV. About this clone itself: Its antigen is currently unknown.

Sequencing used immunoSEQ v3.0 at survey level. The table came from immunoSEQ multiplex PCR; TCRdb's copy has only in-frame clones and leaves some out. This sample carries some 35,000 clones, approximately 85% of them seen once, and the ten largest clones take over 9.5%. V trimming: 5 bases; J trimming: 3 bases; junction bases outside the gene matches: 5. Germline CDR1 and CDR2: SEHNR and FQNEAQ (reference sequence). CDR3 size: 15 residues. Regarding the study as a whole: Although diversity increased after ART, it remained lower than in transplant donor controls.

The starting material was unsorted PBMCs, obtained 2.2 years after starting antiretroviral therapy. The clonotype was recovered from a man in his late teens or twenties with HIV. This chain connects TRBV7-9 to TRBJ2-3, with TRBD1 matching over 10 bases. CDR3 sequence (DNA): TGTGCCAGCAGCACCGACAGGGGGCTTACAGATACGCAGTATTTT. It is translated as CASSTDRGLTDTQYF.